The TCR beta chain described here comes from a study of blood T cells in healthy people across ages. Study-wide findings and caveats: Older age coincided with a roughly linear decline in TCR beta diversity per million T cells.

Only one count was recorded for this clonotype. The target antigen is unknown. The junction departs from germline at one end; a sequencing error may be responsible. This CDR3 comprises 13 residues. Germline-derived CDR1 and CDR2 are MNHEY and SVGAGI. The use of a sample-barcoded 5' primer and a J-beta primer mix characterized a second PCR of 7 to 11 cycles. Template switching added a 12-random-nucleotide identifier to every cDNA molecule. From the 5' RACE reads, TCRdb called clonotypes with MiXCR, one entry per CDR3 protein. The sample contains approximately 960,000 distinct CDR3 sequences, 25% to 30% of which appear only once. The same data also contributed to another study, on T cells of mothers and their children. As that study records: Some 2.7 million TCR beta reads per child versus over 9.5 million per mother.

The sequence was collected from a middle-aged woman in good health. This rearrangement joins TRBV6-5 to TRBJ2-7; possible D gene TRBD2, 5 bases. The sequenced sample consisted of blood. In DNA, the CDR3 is TGTGCCAGCAGTTACGCGGCTAGCTACAAGCAGTACTTC. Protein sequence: CASSYAASYKQYF.